A selection of T cell receptor beta chains follows, all from one sample in a study of metastatic and nonmetastatic thyroid tumors. MiXCR was used by TCRdb to re-call the PCR reads. The data contain about 23,000 clones, over 25% of them singletons. The sequenced sample was tumor tissue. The receptors were gathered from a female donor with papillary thyroid cancer or a benign thyroid nodule (not recorded which). Some clones in this sample may be carry-over from other donors' samples. Both conserved end residues are part of each CDR3. D genes are given only for firm matches. Where a row states a size, it is once, few, many or the class of an expanded clone; other rows omit it.

V	J	size	D	DNA	CDR3
TRBV6-1	TRBJ2-3	many	TRBD2	TGTGCCAGCAGTGAAGACCCGGGGGGGGGGGCAGATACGCAGTATTTT	CASSEDPGGGADTQYF
TRBV2	TRBJ2-2	few	TRBD1	TGTGCCAGCAAGGGGACAGGTTTGGGCGGGGAGCTGTTTTTT	CASKGTGLGGELFF
TRBV4-3	TRBJ1-5	-	-	TGCGCCAGCAGCCAAGATTCGACAGTGCATCAGCCCCAGCATTTT	CASSQDSTVHQPQHF
TRBV4-2	TRBJ2-7	medium-sized	-	TGTGCCAGCAGCCAAGCCACGGGCCCTGGATACGAGCAGTACTTC	CASSQATGPGYEQYF
TRBV20-1	TRBJ2-1	once	TRBD2	TGCAGTGCTAGCGGGGGGGCCAGTGAGCAGTTCTTC	CSASGGASEQFF
TRBV11-2	TRBJ1-1	-	-	TGTGCCAGCAGCTTAGCTGGGGGGGCTGAAGCTTTCTTT	CASSLAGGAEAFF
TRBV4-3	TRBJ2-5	-	-	TGCGCCAGCAGCCAGACAGGTAGTGAGACCCAGTACTTC	CASSQTGSETQYF
TRBV24-1	TRBJ2-3	few	-	TGTGCCACCAGCGATCCGGGATGCGCTGGTACAGATACGCAGTATTTT	CATSDPGCAGTDTQYF
TRBV4-3	TRBJ2-1	medium-sized	TRBD2	TGCGCCAGCAGCGGGACTAGCGGGGGGAGTGAGCAGTTCTTC	CASSGTSGGSEQFF
TRBV28	TRBJ2-7	-	-	TGTGCCAGCAGTTTGTTTTTCTACGAGCAGTACTTC	CASSLFFYEQYF
TRBV25-1	TRBJ2-1	-	TRBD1	TGTGCCAGCAGAAGAACCCTCCGGACAGGGGGTAATAGCTCCTACAATGAGCAGTTCTTC	CASRRTLRTGGNSSYNEQFF